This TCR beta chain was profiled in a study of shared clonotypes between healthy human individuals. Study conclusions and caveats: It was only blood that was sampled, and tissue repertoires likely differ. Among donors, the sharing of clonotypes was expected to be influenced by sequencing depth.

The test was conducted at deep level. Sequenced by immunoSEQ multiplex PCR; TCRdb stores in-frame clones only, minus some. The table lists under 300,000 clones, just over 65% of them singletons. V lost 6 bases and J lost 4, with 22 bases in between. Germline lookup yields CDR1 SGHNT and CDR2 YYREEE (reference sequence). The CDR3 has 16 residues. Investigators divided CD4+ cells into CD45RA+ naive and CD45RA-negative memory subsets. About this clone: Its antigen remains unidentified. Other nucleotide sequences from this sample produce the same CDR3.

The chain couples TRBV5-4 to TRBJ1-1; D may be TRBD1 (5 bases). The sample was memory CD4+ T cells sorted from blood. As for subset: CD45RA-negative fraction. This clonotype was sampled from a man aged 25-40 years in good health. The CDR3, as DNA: TGTGCCAGCAAAAATCGCGGGGGTAGTAGGATCACTGAAGCTTTCTTT. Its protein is CASKNRGGSRITEAFF.